The next 5 T cell receptor beta chains were all read from a single sample in a study of cytomegalovirus exposure and HLA in healthy donors. Using immunoSEQ multiplex PCR, the repertoire was profiled, and TCRdb retains in-frame clones only, with some absent. The sample has about 150,000 clones; less than 90% are singletons. What was sequenced was PBMCs. Receptors originate from a woman younger than 30 in good health and CMV-seropositive.

The V and J genes are TRBV28 and TRBJ2-6; 7 nucleotides line up with TRBD1. CDR1 and CDR2 (germline): MDHEN, SYDVKM. J lost 4 bases, V lost 6 bases, and 6 bases had no gene match. The length of the CDR3 is 15 residues. The CDR3 nucleotides are TGTGCCAGCAGATCGGGACAGATAGGGGCCAACGTCCTGACTTTC. Translated: CASRSGQIGANVLTF. The whole variable domain, filled in from reference TRBV28 and TRBJ2-6, reads DVKVTQSSRYLVKRTGEKVFLECVQDMDHENMFWYRQDPGLGLRLIYFSYDVKMKEKGDIPEGYSVSREKKERFSLILESASTNQTSMYLCASRSGQIGANVLTFGAGSRLTVL.

The genes are TRBV4-3 and TRBJ1-2; no clear D. The germline V and J ends were trimmed by 0 bases and 2 bases, with 10 bases remaining between them. The CDR3 loop spans 15 amino acids. CDR1 and CDR2 from the germline V gene are LGHNA and YSLEER. In nucleotides, the CDR3 is TGCGCCAGCAGCCAAGATATCCCGGTCAACTATGGCTACACCTTC. Its protein is CASSQDIPVNYGYTF.

The chain uses TRBV28 and TRBJ2-7; D possibly corresponds to TRBD2 (6 bases). In germline, CDR1 is MDHEN, CDR2 SYDVKM. The V end lost 2 bases, the J end lost 0 bases, and 11 bases lay between the germline ends. CDR3 size: 15 residues. The CDR3 spells CASSLGGMYSYEQYF. CDR3 nucleotides: TGTGCCAGCAGTTTAGGGGGGATGTACTCCTACGAGCAGTACTTC.

The rearrangement joins TRBV15 to TRBJ2-3; 11 nucleotides match TRBD2. The length of the CDR3 is 16 residues. Trimming cost V 8 bases and J 1 base; bases outside gene matches: 8. Germline-derived CDR1 and CDR2 are LNHNV and YYDKDF (reference sequence). The CDR3 loop is CATDKLAGVRTDTQYF. Here the CDR3 DNA reads TGTGCCACCGACAAACTAGCGGGAGTTCGCACAGATACGCAGTATTTT. Full variable domain (remainder filled in from reference TRBV15 and TRBJ2-3): DAMVIQNPRYQVTQFGKPVTLSCSQTLNHNVMYWYQQKSSQAPKLLFHYYDKDFNNEADTPDNFQSRRPNTSFCFLDIRSPGLGDTAMYLCATDKLAGVRTDTQYFGPGTRLTVL.

The rearrangement joins TRBV2 to TRBJ2-1; D call uncertain. The CDR3 length is 13 residues. Germline CDR1 SNHLY, CDR2 FYNNEI. V dropped 3 bases and J dropped 3 bases, with 6 bases sitting between them. CDR3 in amino acids: CASSDSYYNEQFF. The CDR3 coding sequence is TGTGCCAGCAGTGACAGTTACTACAATGAGCAGTTCTTC.